This T cell receptor beta chain was recovered during a study of blood T cells in healthy people across ages. V lost 6 bases, J lost 10 bases, and 13 bases lay in between. This CDR3 is built from 12 residues. The germline V gene encodes CDR1 MDHEN and CDR2 SYDVKM. A second PCR, run for roughly 7 to 12 cycles, used a sample-barcoded 5' primer plus a J-beta primer mix. There were at least 3 million CDR3-containing paired-end reads obtained from each sample. TCRdb reprocessed the 5' RACE reads via MiXCR and lists one record per CDR3 protein. This table holds 800,000 to 950,000 distinct CDR3 sequences, under 40% found once.

Sequencing used blood. The sequence was collected from a man younger than 30 in good health. J is TRBJ2-1 and V is TRBV28, with D unclear. CDR3 coding DNA: TGTGCCAGCAGCTACGGACCCCGGGAGCAGTTCTTC. The encoded protein is CASSYGPREQFF.